A single T cell receptor (beta chain) is shown here with its context. Its antigen is not known. This entry belongs to a study of T cell responses to AZD1222 COVID-19 vaccine. Overall study findings and caveats: Donors were chiefly white British, with a greater number of females, and clonal diversity was perhaps underestimated. None of the repertoires were sampled until the peak T cell response had passed.

Trimming pared 6 bases from V and 2 bases from J, leaving 14 bases between. Germline-derived CDR1 and CDR2 are MNHEY and SMNVEV (reference sequence). The CDR3 totals 15 residues. The protocol was immunoSEQ multiplex PCR, while the TCRdb copy is restricted to in-frame clones and leaves out a portion. The sample lists more than 120,000 clones; approximately 88% were seen once. This chain links TRBV27 with TRBJ2-1; a possible D gene is TRBD2 (6 bases). The sequencing here drew on peripheral blood, taken 28 days after the second dose of the MenACWY control vaccine. This TCR derives from an adult who received the MenACWY meningococcal vaccine as a control. CDR3 DNA: TGTGCCAGCAGCCTATATGGAGGGACCTACAATGAGCAGTTCTTC. Translated: CASSLYGGTYNEQFF.